This entry concerns a single T cell receptor beta chain. Its antigen is as yet unknown. These data belong to a study of response to subunit inactivated influenza vaccine. Findings and limits, study-wide: Authors proposed each seasonal influenza vaccination draws in few new T cells.

In TCRdb, the RT-PCR reads were re-called with MiXCR into one record per CDR3 protein. The sample holds about 240,000 distinct CDR3 sequences, 10% to 15% seen once. Specimen: non-naive T cells sorted from PBMCs, collected around 14 days before vaccination. This clonotype originated in a man aged 45-65 years who received an inactivated influenza vaccine.

In DNA, the CDR3 is TGTGCCAGCAGTTTCGGACTAGCTGAATACGAGCAGTACTTC. Protein product: CASSFGLAEYEQYF. J is TRBJ2-7 and V is TRBV6-5; 8 bases fit TRBD2. The CDR3 totals 14 residues. The V and J ends lost 4 bases and 4 bases, in that order; junction bases with no gene match: 6. Germline lookup yields CDR1 MNHEY and CDR2 SVGAGI.